The clone carrying this T cell receptor beta chain occurred once. The data were obtained in a study of blood T cell repertoires in COVID-19. About the research overall: Acute and convalescent COVID-19 samples came from the United States, Italy and Spain.

The age range of participants was 18 to 89 years, with residence in about two dozen US areas. The CDR3 spans 17 residues. Germline CDR1 and CDR2: KGHSH and LQKENI. V shed 5 bases, J shed 0 bases, and the junction held 11 bases outside the gene matches. In the source study's methods: Cell counts per sample came from amplifying reference gene primers. TCRdb keeps only in-frame clones here, not all; method: immunoSEQ multiplex PCR. Clonal size and the V and J genes are those of that table, whereas D and trimming came from the DNA. The repertoire includes fewer than 350,000 clones, 88% of them detected once, and over 0.9% sits in the top ten.

Sequencing input: PBMCs or T cells enriched from blood (not recorded which). The receptor's source is a young woman who had been exposed to COVID-19. The chain carries TRBV18 and TRBJ1-1; the match to TRBD1 covers 8 bases. CDR3: CASSTDRVPQMNTEAFF. The CDR3 DNA is TGTGCCAGCTCAACGGACAGGGTTCCACAGATGAACACTGAAGCTTTCTTT.